A selection of T cell receptor beta chains follows, all from one sample in a study of CD8+CD57+ T cells in acquired aplastic anemia. TCRdb reprocessed the reads via MiXCR and lists one record per CDR3 protein. Here the sample spans just over 450,000 distinct CDR3 sequences, around a third being singletons. Sample: sorted CD4+, CD8+, or CD8+CD57+ T cells (not recorded which) from PBMCs. The source of these receptors is a human donor with aplastic anemia. The CDR3 runs from the conserved cysteine through the conserved F or W. Not every row has a clone size; where given, it reads once, few, many or a size class.

CASRLVSGVSSYEQYF,.,TRBJ2-7,TRBV5-1
CASSSSGSFYEQYF,.,TRBJ2-7,TRBV6-1
CASGGWGGNSPLHF,many,TRBJ1-6,TRBV19
CATSEEGRGYEQYF,many,TRBJ2-7,TRBV24-1
CASSPFGGPNTEAFF,few,TRBJ1-1,TRBV25-1
CATSSGRVYEQYF,.,TRBJ2-7,TRBV15
CASSYSSGTSYEQYF,few,TRBJ2-7,TRBV6-5
CASSGNSIDTQYF,few,TRBJ2-3,TRBV9
CASRDRGNEKLFF,many,TRBJ1-4,TRBV19
CSASTQGGGSPLHF,.,TRBJ1-6,TRBV20-1
CSVGIPDTQYF,.,TRBJ2-3,TRBV29-1
CASSQDSSGSATDTQYF,few,TRBJ2-3,TRBV4-2
CASSVSLAAYQHGQETQYF,many,TRBJ2-5,TRBV9
CASSLQTGPGYTF,.,TRBJ1-2,TRBV7-9
CASSRTGIDGYTF,many,TRBJ1-2,TRBV28
CASSSHRGQNTEAFF,.,TRBJ1-1,TRBV7-2
CASSAGEQYEQYF,.,TRBJ2-7,TRBV10-3
CASQRTGNYGYTF,many,TRBJ1-2,TRBV11-3
CASSQDRIGLHF,.,TRBJ1-6,TRBV3-1
CASSQARTDYGYTF,many,TRBJ1-2,TRBV4-1
CASSVVGSTDTQYF,many,TRBJ2-3,TRBV9
CASNIGYQPQHF,many,TRBJ1-5,TRBV19
CASSYYNEQYF,.,.,TRBV7-9
CASRTKGPSNQPQHF,.,TRBJ1-5,TRBV12-3/TRBV12-4
CASSDYSYGYTF,many,TRBJ1-2,TRBV7-9
CARGQRQNTEAFF,many,TRBJ1-1,TRBV2
CASAPGTATGELFF,few,TRBJ2-2,TRBV9
CASLWGASTDTQYF,few,TRBJ2-3,TRBV12-3/TRBV12-4
CASTPTMLAGGTGANVLTF,.,TRBJ2-6,TRBV11-2
CASSLESSYNSPLHF,many,TRBJ1-6,TRBV5-5
CASSATGITEAFF,.,TRBJ1-1,TRBV7-9
CATSKSGRARGEQYF,.,TRBJ2-7,TRBV15
CSASSQVAIYEQYF,.,TRBJ2-7,TRBV20-1
CASMSGTMETQYF,many,TRBJ2-5,TRBV2
CASSLIYEQYF,many,TRBJ2-7,TRBV7-2
CASSPTGTAYEQYF,many,TRBJ2-7,TRBV19
CSATVNRGNTEAFF,.,TRBJ1-1,TRBV20-1
CASSPSRDYNSPLHF,many,TRBJ1-6,TRBV7-9
CAISVGRGGDQPQYF,.,TRBJ2-5,TRBV10-3
CASSLGGDKNIQYF,.,TRBJ2-4,TRBV7-2
CASSQGRGGRWNYGYTF,few,TRBJ1-2,TRBV4-2
CSVEGSRQGATYEQYF,.,TRBJ2-7,TRBV29-1
CATSLRGNAEAFF,once,TRBJ1-1,TRBV2
CASSTARTSGDNTDTQYF,.,TRBJ2-3,TRBV19
CASSTGGHFEQYF,.,TRBJ2-7,TRBV19
CSARGGGLRANQPQHF,.,TRBJ1-5,TRBV20-1
CASSPLNLDTEAFF,.,TRBJ1-1,TRBV10-2
CASSLGSVVKETQYF,few,TRBJ2-5,TRBV7-9
CASSSIRDVGYTF,many,TRBJ1-2,TRBV11-2
CASSDRTDEQYF,few,TRBJ2-7,TRBV6-1
CASSVGSSHEAFF,.,TRBJ1-1,TRBV9
CSARKAMGETQYF,many,TRBJ2-5,TRBV20-1
CASRTQGEGSPLHF,many,TRBJ1-6,TRBV6-1
CATSRAGTGYYEQYF,.,TRBJ2-7,TRBV15
CASSVGGWGAPDTQYF,.,TRBJ2-3,TRBV11-3
CASSSGLAGLAYEQYF,few,TRBJ2-7,TRBV5-6
CASSEQGDTQYF,.,TRBJ2-3,TRBV12-3/TRBV12-4